A selection of T cell receptor beta chains follows, all from one sample in a study of Graves' ophthalmopathy and Graves' hyperthyroidism. TCRdb re-called the multiplex PCR reads through MiXCR, storing one row per CDR3 protein. The table includes a few hundred thousand distinct CDR3 sequences, less than 20% detected once. Sequenced material: peripheral blood. These receptors were collected from a woman aged 18-29 years with stable Graves' hyperthyroidism. Both conserved end residues are part of each CDR3. D genes are given only for firm matches. Clone size is stated in some rows and not others, as once, few, many or a class when expanded.

once	TRBV7-3	.	TRBJ2-5	TGTGCCAGCAGCTTAAGTGGGGGGAACCAAGAGACCCAGTACTTC	CASSLSGGNQETQYF
few	TRBV5-1	.	TRBJ2-5	TGCGCCAGCAGTCGTGCAGTGGGGGCTAGCGATTGGGGCGAGTACTTC	CASSRAVGASDWGEYF
many	TRBV14	.	TRBJ2-5	TGTGCCAGCAGTGACCAGAGGGGAGAGACCCAGTACTTC	CASSDQRGETQYF
few	TRBV18	.	TRBJ1-2	TGTGCCAGCTCACCGAGTGTTGGAGTGAATGGCTACACCTTC	CASSPSVGVNGYTF
.	TRBV12-3/TRBV12-4	.	TRBJ2-7	TGTGCCAGCCCGAGACCGGGGATAGACTACGAGCAGTACTTC	CASPRPGIDYEQYF
many	TRBV10-3	.	TRBJ1-6	TGTGCCATCACAGCGGATAATTCACCCCTCCACTTT	CAITADNSPLHF
few	TRBV19	.	TRBJ2-5	TGTGCCAGTAGTATACCCGGACAGAGAGAGACCCAGTACTTC	CASSIPGQRETQYF
many	TRBV9	.	TRBJ2-5	TGTGCCAGCAGCGTCGGGGGGCAGGGGACCCAGTACTTC	CASSVGGQGTQYF
many	TRBV7-8	.	TRBJ1-5	TGTGCCAGCAGCTTAGAGGGACTGGGATTCTCTAGCGATCAGCCCCAGCATTTT	CASSLEGLGFSSDQPQHF
.	TRBV20-1	.	TRBJ2-5	TGCAGTGCAATGACCGGGACCCAGTACTTC	CSAMTGTQYF
few	TRBV29-1	.	TRBJ2-7	TGCAGCGTTCCTGCTGAAGGAAACTACGAGCAGTACTTC	CSVPAEGNYEQYF
many	TRBV15	.	TRBJ2-7	TGTGCCACCAGCAAGAACGGGATATCGTCATACGAGCAGTACTTC	CATSKNGISSYEQYF
many	TRBV12-3/TRBV12-4	TRBD1	TRBJ1-5	TGTGCCAGCAGTTTACGGGTGACAGGGGGCAATCAGCCCCAGCATTTT	CASSLRVTGGNQPQHF
.	TRBV4-1	.	TRBJ1-1	TGCGCCAGCAGCCCTGACCGGGACCTCCTTTGGGCTGAAGCTTTCTTT	CASSPDRDLLWAEAFF
many	TRBV9	TRBD2	TRBJ2-4	TGTGCCAGCAGCTCCCCCCTACAAGGATTAGGCGGGGGCATTCAGTACTTC	CASSSPLQGLGGGIQYF
many	TRBV2	.	TRBJ1-5	TGTGCCAGCAGTGGGCTTCCCGGTCAGCCCCAGCATTTT	CASSGLPGQPQHF
many	TRBV4-3	.	TRBJ1-1	TGCGCCAGCAGCCAAAGTGACAATCCGGGGACTGAAGCTTTCTTT	CASSQSDNPGTEAFF
.	TRBV7-3	TRBD1	TRBJ2-1	TGTGCCAGCAGCTTTTTTGAATCGCCGGGACAGAGCTCCTACAATGAGCAGTTCTTC	CASSFFESPGQSSYNEQFF
many	TRBV6-5	TRBD1	TRBJ2-7	TGTGCCAGCAGCTATGGGACAGGGGATTACGAGCAGTACTTC	CASSYGTGDYEQYF
many	TRBV7-8	.	TRBJ1-5	TGTGCCAGCAGCTTACGGCAGGCGAATCAGCCCCAGCATTTT	CASSLRQANQPQHF
.	TRBV11-2	.	TRBJ2-6	TGTGCCAGCAGCTTGGCTGGGGCCAACGTCCCGACTTTC	CASSLAGANVPTF
few	TRBV6-2/TRBV6-3	.	TRBJ2-7	TGTGCCAGCAGTTACAGGATAGGGGGGCCGACCTACGAGCAGTACTTC	CASSYRIGGPTYEQYF
many	TRBV24-1	TRBD1	TRBJ1-2	TGTGCCACCAGTGATTCGGGGACAGGCCCCAACTATGGCTACACCTTC	CATSDSGTGPNYGYTF
many	TRBV12-3/TRBV12-4	TRBD1	TRBJ2-5	TGTGCCAGCAGTGCTCCGGGACAGTTTCAAGAGACCCAGTACTTC	CASSAPGQFQETQYF
.	TRBV19	TRBD2	TRBJ2-2	TGTGCCAGTAGTATTGGATGGGGGGGCACCGGGGAGCTGTTTTTT	CASSIGWGGTGELFF
many	TRBV19	.	TRBJ1-3	TGTGCCAGTTACCCTGGCAGGGGCTCTGGAAACACCATATATTTT	CASYPGRGSGNTIYF
.	TRBV2	.	TRBJ2-3	TGTGCCAGCAGTGAATCCTGGGGGACCCGGGTCCCCGGCACAGATACGCAGTATTTT	CASSESWGTRVPGTDTQYF
many	TRBV5-1	.	TRBJ2-4	TGCGCCAGCAGCCCGGGACAACCGGGAGCCAAAAACATTCAGTACTTC	CASSPGQPGAKNIQYF
few	TRBV20-1	.	TRBJ2-7	TGCAGTGCTAGAGATGTCGGACCGCGGGGATACGAGCAGTACTTC	CSARDVGPRGYEQYF
many	TRBV5-1	.	TRBJ2-2	TGCGCCAGCAGCTTGGAAGCGAGGGCCGGGGAGCTGTTTTTT	CASSLEARAGELFF
many	TRBV5-1	TRBD1	TRBJ1-1	TGCGCCAGCAGCAAGACAGGGGAGGACACTGAAGCTTTCTTT	CASSKTGEDTEAFF
many	TRBV5-1	.	TRBJ1-1	TGCGCCAGCAGCTTGGAAAGACAGATTCACACTGAAGCTTTCTTT	CASSLERQIHTEAFF
many	TRBV12-3/TRBV12-4	.	TRBJ1-1	TGTGCCAGCAGTCCGCCGTTACAAAGGGCCCCTGAAGCTTTCTTT	CASSPPLQRAPEAFF
.	TRBV7-8	TRBD2	TRBJ2-7	TGTGCCAGCAGCCCGGGTGTTGGGACTAGCGTGGACGAGCAGTACTTC	CASSPGVGTSVDEQYF
many	TRBV29-1	.	TRBJ1-2	TGCAGCGCCTCCGTGGGGGGGGAGGGCTACACCTTC	CSASVGGEGYTF
many	TRBV27	TRBD1	TRBJ2-6	TGTGCCAGCAGTTCAGGCCCCACGGACAGGGCTGGGGCCAACGTCCTGACTTTC	CASSSGPTDRAGANVLTF
many	TRBV27	.	TRBJ2-7	TGTGCCAGCAGTGCTAATCAGGGGTTGTGGTACGAGCAGTACTTC	CASSANQGLWYEQYF
many	TRBV28	.	TRBJ2-6	TGTGCCAGCAGTTTGCCTGGGGCCAACGTCCTGACTTTC	CASSLPGANVLTF
once	TRBV6-4	.	TRBJ2-2	TGTGCCAGCAGTGACACCGGGACAGGGGAGCTGTTTTTT	CASSDTGTGELFF
.	TRBV6-5	TRBD1	TRBJ1-2	TGTGCCAGCAGTTACTTACGGACAGGGGGTAGCTATGGCTACACCTTC	CASSYLRTGGSYGYTF
many	TRBV12-3/TRBV12-4	.	TRBJ1-6	TGTGCCAGCAGTTTAGGGGGGATGTTGAGTTCACCCCTCCACTTT	CASSLGGMLSSPLHF
many	TRBV12-5	TRBD1	TRBJ1-2	TGTGCTAGTGGTTTGGTACACGGGACAGGGGGTAACTATGGCTACACCTTC	CASGLVHGTGGNYGYTF
many	TRBV7-2	.	TRBJ1-3	TGTGCCAGCAGCTCTACCCCCGGAAACACCATATATTTT	CASSSTPGNTIYF
.	TRBV18	TRBD1	TRBJ1-1	TGTGCCAGCTCACCTCTACTCCGGGACAGGGTAAGAGCTTTCTTT	CASSPLLRDRVRAFF
many	TRBV20-1	.	TRBJ2-7	TGCAGCGTTCCCGGGACTCGCGATTACGAGCAGTACTTC	CSVPGTRDYEQYF